What follows are 16 T cell receptor beta chains derived from one specimen sequenced in a study of vaccination effects on CD4 cells after COVID-19. Investigators separated out CD4+ T cells once more than nine days of culture had passed. These TCRs' antigens remain unknown. Using immunoSEQ multiplex PCR, the repertoire was profiled, and TCRdb retains in-frame clones only, with some absent. Among 50,000 or so clones listed, over 50% were seen once. The sample here was CD4+ T cells from PBMCs cultured without peptide, taken before COVID-19 vaccination. These receptor sequences come from a human donor who received a COVID-19 vaccine.

The chain combines TRBV6-6 with TRBJ1-6; 9 positions agree with TRBD1. The CDR3 has 16 residues. CDR1 is MNHNY and CDR2 is SVGAGI in the germline V gene (reference sequence). With 5 bases clipped from V and 9 bases from J, the junction kept 11 bases outside the gene matches. As DNA, the CDR3 is TGTGCCAGCAGTCGAGGGGACAGGGTCGTTGGTTCACCCCTCCACTTT. This translates into CASSRGDRVVGSPLHF.

This clone was seen only a few times. The chain has TRBV3-1 (or the pseudogene TRBV3-2) and TRBJ1-3; D possibly corresponds to TRBD1 (6 bases). In germline, CDR1 is LGHDT, CDR2 YNNKEL (reference sequence). The germline V and J ends were trimmed by 3 bases and 4 bases, with 10 bases remaining between them. This CDR3 contains 14 residues. CDR3 DNA: TGTGCCAGCAGCCACACAGGGTCCGGAAACACCATATATTTT. Its translation is CASSHTGSGNTIYF.

The genes are TRBV3-1 (or the pseudogene TRBV3-2) and TRBJ1-2; no firm D call. Germline lookup yields CDR1 LGHDT and CDR2 YNNKEL (reference sequence). The ends were cut back, 4 bases at V and 2 bases at J, with 14 bases in the middle. The CDR3 has 15 amino acids. This chain's CDR3 is CASSPKLGGNYGYTF. The CDR3 region has the DNA TGTGCCAGCAGCCCAAAGCTGGGTGGGAACTATGGCTACACCTTC.

This clone was seen only a few times. V and J are TRBV7-8 and TRBJ2-7; 8 nucleotides agree with TRBD1. V was clipped by 1 base and J by 6 bases; unmatched bases: 2. The CDR3 covers 13 residues. Per germline, CDR1 SGHVS and CDR2 FQNEAQ. The CDR3 reads CASSLVQGVEQYF. Written as DNA, the CDR3 is TGTGCCAGCAGCTTAGTACAGGGGGTCGAGCAGTACTTC. Full variable domain (remainder filled in from reference TRBV7-8 and TRBJ2-7): GAGVSQSPRYKVAKRGQDVALRCDPISGHVSLFWYQQALGQGPEFLTYFQNEAQLDKSGLPSDRFFAERPEGSVSTLKIQRTQQEDSAVYLCASSLVQGVEQYFGPGTRLTVT.

The chain has TRBV30 and TRBJ1-1; possible D gene TRBD1, 6 bases. V was pared by 4 bases and J by 3 bases, with 15 bases between. Germline CDR1 is GTSNPN and CDR2 is SVGIG (reference sequence). The CDR3 runs 14 residues. The CDR3 reads CAWTQGLRYTEAFF. The CDR3 DNA is TGTGCCTGGACCCAGGGGTTAAGGTACACTGAAGCTTTCTTT.

The chain has TRBV21-1 and TRBJ1-2; the listed D gene, TRBD1, was not tested against the DNA. TRBV21-1 is tagged as a pseudogene. CDR3 length equals 17 residues. Here the CDR3 reads CASSALLTGVANYGYTF. The CDR3 nucleotides are TGTGCCAGCAGCGCCCTTCTGACAGGGGTAGCTAACTATGGCTACACCTTC.

The chain joins TRBV7-9 to TRBJ2-1; either TRBD1 or TRBD2 may fit D (5 bases each). The length of the CDR3 is 12 residues. V lost 5 bases and J 13 bases, leaving 15 bases between the germline ends. In germline, CDR1 is SEHNR, CDR2 FQNEAQ (reference sequence). CDR3 region: CASSPGTAVQFF. In nucleotides, the CDR3 is TGTGCCAGCAGCCCCGGGACCGCGGTTCAGTTCTTC.

The chain is built from TRBV4-2 and TRBJ2-1; 14 positions agree with TRBD2. The V and J ends lost 4 bases and 1 base, in that order; junction bases with no gene match: 3. The CDR3 sequence is 17 residues long. From germline, CDR1 is LGHNA and CDR2 YNFKEQ. Here the CDR3 DNA reads TGTGCCAGCAGCCGCGGACTAGCGGGGGGTTCCTACAATGAGCAGTTCTTC. It codes for CASSRGLAGGSYNEQFF.

The chain couples TRBV28 to TRBJ2-7; weak D call: TRBD1 (5 bases). The CDR3 has 15 amino acids. V was pared by 8 bases and J by 4 bases, with 21 bases between. Looked up from germline, CDR1 is MDHEN and CDR2 is SYDVKM. The CDR3 reads CASAEDETAQYEQYF. DNA for the CDR3: TGTGCCAGCGCCGAAGATGAGACAGCCCAATACGAGCAGTACTTC.

The chain has TRBV18 and TRBJ1-1; TRBD1 matches 9 bases. CDR1 is KGHSH and CDR2 is LQKENI in the germline V gene. The V segment lost 4 bases and the J segment 1 base; nucleotides outside the gene matches: 7. The CDR3 loop spans 16 amino acids. In DNA form, the CDR3 reads TGTGCCAGCTCACTAACCCGGGACAGGGAGAACACTGAAGCTTTCTTT. Protein: CASSLTRDRENTEAFF.

A remark on this clone: Different DNA sequences within this sample yield the same CDR3. V gene TRBV7-8 combines with J gene TRBJ1-2; 7 bases match TRBD1. The CDR3 sequence is 14 residues long. Losses at the gene ends were 2 bases for V and 6 bases for J; bases not matched to a gene: 6. Germline CDR1 is SGHVS and CDR2 is FQNEAQ. This chain's CDR3 is CASSLTRQGDGYTF. The CDR3 region has the DNA TGTGCCAGCAGCTTAACAAGACAGGGTGATGGCTACACCTTC.

V usage is TRBV28 and J usage is TRBJ2-3; D is undetermined. Per germline, CDR1 MDHEN and CDR2 SYDVKM. The length of the CDR3 is 11 residues. V lost 6 bases and J lost 4, with 5 bases in between. The CDR3 sequence is CASRSPDTQYF. The CDR3 DNA sequence: TGTGCCAGCAGGTCCCCAGATACGCAGTATTTT.

With regard to this clone: A read error may produce the germline difference seen at one junction end. The rearrangement joins TRBV3-1 (or the pseudogene TRBV3-2) to TRBJ1-3; D unresolved. This CDR3 comprises 13 residues. From germline, CDR1 is LGHDT and CDR2 YNNKEL (reference sequence). The CDR3 spells CASSPRDGHTIYF. CDR3 DNA sequence: TGTGCCAGCAGCCCCCGAGATGGACACACCATATATTTT.

This chain links TRBV15 with TRBJ1-1; maybe TRBD1 (6 bases). Germline CDR1 reads LNHNV; CDR2 reads YYDKDF (reference sequence). V was pared by 1 base and J by 0 bases, with 12 bases between. This CDR3 spans 16 amino acids. The CDR3 DNA follows: TGTGCCACCAGCAGAGGGGAGGGGGATTTGAACACTGAAGCTTTCTTT. This codes for CATSRGEGDLNTEAFF.

V is TRBV6-1 and J is TRBJ2-7; 7 positions match TRBD1. Looked up from germline, CDR1 is MNHNS and CDR2 is SASEGT. The trim removed 0 bases at V and 1 base at J, leaving 6 bases unmatched. The CDR3 consists of 16 residues. CDR3 in amino acids: CASSEAPGGASYEQYF. The DNA of the CDR3 is TGTGCCAGCAGTGAAGCTCCAGGGGGAGCTTCCTACGAGCAGTACTTC.

This clone was counted between two and nine times. Written as DNA, the CDR3 is TGTGCCAGCAGTTCGATCGGGGCGGGAGCCTACGAGCAGTACTTC. Protein: CASSSIGAGAYEQYF. The rearrangement uses TRBV6-5 and TRBJ2-7; 7 nucleotides agree with TRBD2. V trimming: 4 bases; J trimming: 2 bases; junction bases outside the gene matches: 8. Germline V gene lookup returns CDR1 MNHEY and CDR2 SVGAGI. There are 15 residues in the CDR3.